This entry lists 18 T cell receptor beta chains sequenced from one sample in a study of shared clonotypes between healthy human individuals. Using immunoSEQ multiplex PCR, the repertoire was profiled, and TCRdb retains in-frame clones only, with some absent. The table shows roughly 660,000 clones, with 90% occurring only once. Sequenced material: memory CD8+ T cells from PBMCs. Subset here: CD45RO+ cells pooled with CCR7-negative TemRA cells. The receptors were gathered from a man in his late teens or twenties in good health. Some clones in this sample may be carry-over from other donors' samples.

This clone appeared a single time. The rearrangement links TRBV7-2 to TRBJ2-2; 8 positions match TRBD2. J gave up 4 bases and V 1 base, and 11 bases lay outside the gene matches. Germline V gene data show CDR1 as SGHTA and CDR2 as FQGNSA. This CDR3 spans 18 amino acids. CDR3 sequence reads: CASSLEAWREAFTGELFF. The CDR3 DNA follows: TGTGCCAGCAGCTTAGAGGCCTGGCGGGAGGCCTTCACCGGGGAGCTGTTTTTT.

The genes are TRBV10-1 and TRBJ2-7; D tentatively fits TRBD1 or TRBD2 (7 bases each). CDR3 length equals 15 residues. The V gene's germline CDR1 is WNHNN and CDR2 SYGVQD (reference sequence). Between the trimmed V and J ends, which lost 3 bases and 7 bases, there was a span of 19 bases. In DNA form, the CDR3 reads TGCGCCAGCAGTGATGCAGGGACAGCGGGGAGAGAGCAGTACTTC. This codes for CASSDAGTAGREQYF.

The CDR3 DNA reads TGTGCCAGCAGTGCCGATCAGCCCCAGCATTTT. Its translation: CASSADQPQHF. This chain uses TRBV28 with TRBJ1-5; D remains ambiguous. Looked up from germline, CDR1 is MDHEN and CDR2 is SYDVKM. This CDR3 has 11 residues. The germline V and J ends were trimmed by 5 bases and 5 bases, with 4 bases remaining between them.

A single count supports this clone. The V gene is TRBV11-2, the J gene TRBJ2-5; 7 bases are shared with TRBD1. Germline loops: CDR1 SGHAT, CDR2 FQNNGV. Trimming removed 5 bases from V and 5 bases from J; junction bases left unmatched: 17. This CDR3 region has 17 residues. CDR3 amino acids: CASSLRPGQEGWETQYF. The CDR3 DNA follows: TGTGCCAGCAGCCTCAGACCAGGACAGGAAGGGTGGGAGACCCAGTACTTC.

The CDR3 reads CASTTSGSWDEQFF. CDR3 coding DNA: TGTGCCAGCACGACTAGCGGGAGTTGGGATGAGCAGTTCTTC. This sequence joins TRBV27 and TRBJ2-1, with 12 bases identical to TRBD2. The CDR3 runs 14 residues. CDR1 and CDR2 (germline): MNHEY, SMNVEV (reference sequence). The V segment lost 7 bases and the J segment 8 bases; nucleotides outside the gene matches: 6.

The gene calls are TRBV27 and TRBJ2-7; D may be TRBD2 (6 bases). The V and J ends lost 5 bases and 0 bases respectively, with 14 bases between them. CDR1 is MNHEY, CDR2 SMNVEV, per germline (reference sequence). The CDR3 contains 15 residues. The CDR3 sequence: CASSVWAGNSYEQYF. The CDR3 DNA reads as TGTGCCAGCAGTGTCTGGGCGGGAAACTCCTACGAGCAGTACTTC.

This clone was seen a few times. The CDR3 coding sequence is TGTGCCAGCAGTCAAACCTCTTTTAAGGGGGGCGAGCAGTACTTC. Translation gives CASSQTSFKGGEQYF. The chain employs TRBV6-1 and TRBJ2-5, with D possibly called TRBD1 or TRBD2 (6 bases each). TRBJ2-7 matches the DNA end more closely, so the J call is doubtful. Germline lookup yields CDR1 MNHNS and CDR2 SASEGT. The CDR3 runs 15 residues.

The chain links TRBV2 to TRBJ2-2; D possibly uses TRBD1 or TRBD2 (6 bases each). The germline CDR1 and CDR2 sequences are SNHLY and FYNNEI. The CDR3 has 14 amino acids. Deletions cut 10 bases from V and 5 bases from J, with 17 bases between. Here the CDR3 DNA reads TGTGCCACCCAGGGCCGAGGGGGGACCGGGGAGCTGTTTTTT. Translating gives CATQGRGGTGELFF.

CDR3 region: CASSWGAGSGETQYF. CDR3 bases: TGTGCCAGCAGTTGGGGAGCGGGATCGGGAGAGACCCAGTACTTC. The rearrangement joins TRBV6-5 to TRBJ2-5; 7 nucleotides align to TRBD2. CDR1 is MNHEY, CDR2 SVGAGI, per germline. J was trimmed by 4 bases and V by 4 bases; bases with no gene match: 9. The CDR3 is 15 residues long.

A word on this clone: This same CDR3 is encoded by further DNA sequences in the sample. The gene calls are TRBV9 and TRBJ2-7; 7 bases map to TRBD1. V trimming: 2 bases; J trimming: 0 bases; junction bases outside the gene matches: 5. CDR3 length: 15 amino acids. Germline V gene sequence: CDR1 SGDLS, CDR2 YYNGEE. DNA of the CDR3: TGTGCCAGCAGCGTCGGGACAGCCGTCTCCTACGAGCAGTACTTC. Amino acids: CASSVGTAVSYEQYF.

The CDR3 here is CASSTLGRLNTEAFF. The CDR3 coding sequence is TGTGCCAGCTCGACTTTGGGTCGGCTGAACACTGAAGCTTTCTTT. V gene TRBV27 combines with J gene TRBJ1-1, with D unresolved. Germline lookup yields CDR1 MNHEY and CDR2 SMNVEV (reference sequence). There are 15 residues in the CDR3. V gave up 8 bases and J gave up 0 bases, with 16 bases separating them.

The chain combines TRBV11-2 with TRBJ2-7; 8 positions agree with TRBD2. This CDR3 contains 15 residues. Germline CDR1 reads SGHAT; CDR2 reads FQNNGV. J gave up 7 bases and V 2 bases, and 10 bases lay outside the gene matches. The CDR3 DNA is TGTGCCAGCAGCTTACTAGCGGGTGGTTCGGGGGAGCAGTACTTC. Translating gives CASSLLAGGSGEQYF.

The CDR3 here is CASSECIRAEQETQYF. The CDR3 DNA sequence: TGTGCCAGCAGTGAATGTATTCGGGCGGAGCAAGAGACCCAGTACTTC. The V gene is TRBV25-1, the J gene TRBJ2-5; D not certain. V was trimmed by 1 base and J by 2 bases, leaving 14 bases between them. This CDR3 contains 16 residues. The germline CDR1 and CDR2 sequences are MGHDK and SYGVNS.

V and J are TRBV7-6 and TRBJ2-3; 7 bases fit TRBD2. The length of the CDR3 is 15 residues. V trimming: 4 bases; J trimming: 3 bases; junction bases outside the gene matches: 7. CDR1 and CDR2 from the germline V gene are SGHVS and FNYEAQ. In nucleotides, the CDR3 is TGTGCCAGCAGCTCCCGCGGGGGAGGGACAGATACGCAGTATTTT. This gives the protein CASSSRGGGTDTQYF.

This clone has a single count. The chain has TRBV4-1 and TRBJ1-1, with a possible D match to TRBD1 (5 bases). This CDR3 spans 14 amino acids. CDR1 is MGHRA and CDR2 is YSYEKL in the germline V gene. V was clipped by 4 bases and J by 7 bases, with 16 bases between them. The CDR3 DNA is TGCGCCAGCAGCCGTACCCAGGGATACTTTGAAGCTTTCTTT. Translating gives CASSRTQGYFEAFF.

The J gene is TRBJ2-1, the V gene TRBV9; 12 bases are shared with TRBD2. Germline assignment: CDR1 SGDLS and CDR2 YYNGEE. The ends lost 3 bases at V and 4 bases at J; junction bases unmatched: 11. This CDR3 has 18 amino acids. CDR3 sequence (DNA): TGTGCCAGCAGCGGGGGACTAGCGGGCCAATTCTTGTACAATGAGCAGTTCTTC. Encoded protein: CASSGGLAGQFLYNEQFF.

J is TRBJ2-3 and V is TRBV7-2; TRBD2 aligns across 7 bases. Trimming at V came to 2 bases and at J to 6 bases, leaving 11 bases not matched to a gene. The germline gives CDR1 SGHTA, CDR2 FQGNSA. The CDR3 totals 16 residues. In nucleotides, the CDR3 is TGTGCCAGCAGCTTATTGTTTCGCGGGAGAGTGGATACGCAGTATTTT. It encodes CASSLLFRGRVDTQYF. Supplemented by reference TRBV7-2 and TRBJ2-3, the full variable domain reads GAGVSQSPSNKVTEKGKDVELRCDPISGHTALYWYRQSLGQGLEFLIYFQGNSAPDKSGLPSDRFSAERTGGSVSTLTIQRTQQEDSAVYLCASSLLFRGRVDTQYFGPGTRLTVL.

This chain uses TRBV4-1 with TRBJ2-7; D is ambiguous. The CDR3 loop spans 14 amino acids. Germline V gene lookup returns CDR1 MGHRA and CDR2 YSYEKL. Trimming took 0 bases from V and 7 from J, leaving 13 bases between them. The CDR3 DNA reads TGCGCCAGCAGCCAAGATCCCCGGGTCGAGGAGCAGTACTTC. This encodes CASSQDPRVEEQYF.